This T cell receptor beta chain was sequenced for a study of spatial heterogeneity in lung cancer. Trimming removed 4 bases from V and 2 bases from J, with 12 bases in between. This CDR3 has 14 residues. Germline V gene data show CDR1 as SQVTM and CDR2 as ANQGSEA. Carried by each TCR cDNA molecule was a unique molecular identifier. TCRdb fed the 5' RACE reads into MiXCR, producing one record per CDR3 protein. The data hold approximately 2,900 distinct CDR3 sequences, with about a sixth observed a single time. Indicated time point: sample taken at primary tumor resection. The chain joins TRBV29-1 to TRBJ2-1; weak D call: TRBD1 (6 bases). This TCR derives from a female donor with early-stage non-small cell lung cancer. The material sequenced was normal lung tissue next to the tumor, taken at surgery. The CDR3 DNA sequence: TGCAGCGTTGCCGGGGCAGGGGCCTACAATGAGCAGTTCTTC. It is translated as CSVAGAGAYNEQFF.